One T cell receptor (beta chain) is described in this entry. Antigen specificity is unknown. The entry originates in a study of chemoradiotherapy in HPV16-positive cancers. Study information: A couple of HPV16-positive patients' cells yielded candidate HPV-specific clones and common motifs.

Findings and caveats of the study: HPV-responsive T-cell expansion during chemoradiotherapy was linked to improved recurrence-free survival in HPV16-positive patients. Candidate HPV-specific clones and E7-related TCR motifs grew in tumor during treatment.

The repertoire was sequenced with immunoSEQ multiplex PCR; TCRdb's copy has only in-frame clones and lacks some. The data hold roughly 160 clones, with nearly 90% observed a single time. Trimming cost V 5 bases and J 5 bases; bases outside gene matches: 8. The germline gives CDR1 MDHEN, CDR2 SYDVKM. This CDR3 has 14 residues. Repertoires were sampled repeatedly during chemoradiotherapy. The receptor was isolated from a human donor with HPV-associated anogenital cancer. V usage is TRBV28 and J usage is TRBJ2-7; 8 bases agree with TRBD2. Source: tumor tissue, taken from a patient who underwent chemoradiotherapy. CDR3 in DNA: TGTGCCAGCAGTCTTTCCGGGGGGGGCCACGAGCAGTACTTC. It codes for CASSLSGGGHEQYF.